This TCR beta chain emerged from a study of OX40 agonist ivuxolimab in advanced cancers. The V gene's germline CDR1 is SGHTA and CDR2 FQGNSA. The CDR3 runs 16 residues. Trimming removed 6 bases at V and 0 bases at J, with 16 bases between. Measured with immunoSEQ multiplex PCR; TCRdb has only the in-frame clones, and not every one. The sample has around 94,000 clones; more than 75% are singletons. The rearrangement joins TRBV7-2 to TRBJ2-3; tentatively, D is TRBD1 (6 bases). The specimen was CD4+ or CD8+ T cells sorted from blood, collected in a trial of the OX40 agonist ivuxolimab. This sequence originates from an adult with an advanced solid tumor such as melanoma, head and neck, liver or kidney cancer. Here the CDR3 reads CASSLLGGSSTDTQYF. In DNA, the CDR3 is TGTGCCAGCAGTTTATTAGGGGGTTCTAGCACAGATACGCAGTATTTT.